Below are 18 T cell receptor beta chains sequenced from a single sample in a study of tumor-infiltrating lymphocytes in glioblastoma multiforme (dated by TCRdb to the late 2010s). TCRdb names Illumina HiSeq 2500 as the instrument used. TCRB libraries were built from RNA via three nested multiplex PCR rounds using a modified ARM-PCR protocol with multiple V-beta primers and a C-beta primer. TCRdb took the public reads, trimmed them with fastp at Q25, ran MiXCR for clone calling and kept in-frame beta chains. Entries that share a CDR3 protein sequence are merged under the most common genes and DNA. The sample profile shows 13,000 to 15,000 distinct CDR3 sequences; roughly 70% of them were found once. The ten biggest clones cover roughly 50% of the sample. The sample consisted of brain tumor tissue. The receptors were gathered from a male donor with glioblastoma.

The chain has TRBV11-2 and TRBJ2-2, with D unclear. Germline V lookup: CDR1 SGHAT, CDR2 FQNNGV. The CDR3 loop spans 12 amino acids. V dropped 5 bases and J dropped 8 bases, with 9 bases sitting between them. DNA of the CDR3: TGTGCCAGCAGCCACGGTCCTGGGGAGCTGTTTTTT. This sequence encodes CASSHGPGELFF.

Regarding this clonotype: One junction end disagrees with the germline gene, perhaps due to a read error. The CDR3 reads CASGLSRTVTQYF. CDR3 bases: TGTGCCAGCGGCCTATCGCGCACAGTTACGCAGTATTTT. The chain is built from TRBV7-3 and TRBJ2-3, with D unresolved. Germline V lookup: CDR1 SGHTA, CDR2 FQGTGA. The CDR3 runs 13 residues.

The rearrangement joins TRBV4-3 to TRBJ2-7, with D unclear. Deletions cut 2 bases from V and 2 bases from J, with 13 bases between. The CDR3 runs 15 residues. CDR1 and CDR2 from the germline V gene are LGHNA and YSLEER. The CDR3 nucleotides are TGCGCCAGCAGCCAACTACTTGGGCATACCTACGAGCAGTACTTC. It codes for CASSQLLGHTYEQYF.

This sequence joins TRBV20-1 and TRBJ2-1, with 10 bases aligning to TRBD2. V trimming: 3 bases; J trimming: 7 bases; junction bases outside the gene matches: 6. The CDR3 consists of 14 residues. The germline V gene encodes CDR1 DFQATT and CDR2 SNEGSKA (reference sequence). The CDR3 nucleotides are TGCAGTGCTAGGACTAGCGGGTCCTGTAATGAGCAGTTCTTC. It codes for CSARTSGSCNEQFF.

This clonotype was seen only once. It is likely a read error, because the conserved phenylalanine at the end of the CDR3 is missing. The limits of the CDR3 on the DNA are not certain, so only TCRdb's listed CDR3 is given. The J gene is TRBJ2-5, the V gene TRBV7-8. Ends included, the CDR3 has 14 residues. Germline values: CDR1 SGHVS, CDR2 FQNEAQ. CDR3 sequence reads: CASSLAVGAETQYY.

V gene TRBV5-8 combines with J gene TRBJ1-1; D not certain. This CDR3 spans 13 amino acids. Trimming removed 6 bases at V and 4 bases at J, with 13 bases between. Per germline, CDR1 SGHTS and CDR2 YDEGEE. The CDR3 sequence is CASISSPGTEAFF. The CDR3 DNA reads TGTGCCAGCATCTCCTCGCCGGGCACTGAAGCTTTCTTT. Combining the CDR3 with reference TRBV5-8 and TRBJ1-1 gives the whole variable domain EAGVTQSPTHLIKTRGQQATLRCSPISGHTSVYWYQQALGLGLQFLLWYDEGEERNRGNFPPRFSGRQFPNYSSELNVNALELEDSALYLCASISSPGTEAFFGQGTRLTVV.

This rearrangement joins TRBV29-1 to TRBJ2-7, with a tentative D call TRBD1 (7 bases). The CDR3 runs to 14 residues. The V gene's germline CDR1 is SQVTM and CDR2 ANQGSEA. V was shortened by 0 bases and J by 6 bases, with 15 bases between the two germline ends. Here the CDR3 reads CSVEDQRQGGEQYF. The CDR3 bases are TGCAGCGTTGAAGATCAACGGCAGGGGGGCGAGCAGTACTTC.

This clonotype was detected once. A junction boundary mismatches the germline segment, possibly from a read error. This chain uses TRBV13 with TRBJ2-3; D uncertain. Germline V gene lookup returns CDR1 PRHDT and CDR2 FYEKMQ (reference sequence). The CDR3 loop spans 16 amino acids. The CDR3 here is CTSSLRGRLVPDTQYF. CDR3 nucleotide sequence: TGTACCAGCAGCTTAAGAGGTCGGCTGGTCCCAGATACGCAGTATTTT. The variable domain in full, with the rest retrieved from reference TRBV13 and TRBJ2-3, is AAGVIQSPRHLIKEKRETATLKCYPIPRHDTVYWYQQGPGQDPQFLISFYEKMQSDKGSIPDRFSAQQFSDYHSELNMSSLELGDSALYFCTSSLRGRLVPDTQYFGPGTRLTVL.

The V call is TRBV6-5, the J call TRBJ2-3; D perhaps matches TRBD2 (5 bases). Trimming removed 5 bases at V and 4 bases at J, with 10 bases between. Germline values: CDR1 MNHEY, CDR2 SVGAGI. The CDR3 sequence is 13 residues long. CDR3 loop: CASSLTGADTQYF. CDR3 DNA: TGTGCCAGCAGTCTAACCGGGGCAGATACGCAGTATTTT.

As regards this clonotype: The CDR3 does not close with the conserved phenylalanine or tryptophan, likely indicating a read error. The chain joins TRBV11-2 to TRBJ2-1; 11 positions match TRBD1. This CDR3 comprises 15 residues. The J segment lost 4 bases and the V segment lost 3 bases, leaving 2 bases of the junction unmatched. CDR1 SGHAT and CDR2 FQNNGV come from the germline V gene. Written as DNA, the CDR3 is TGTGCCAGCAGCTTGGGACAGGGGGGATACAATGAGCAGTTCTCC. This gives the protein CASSLGQGGYNEQFS.

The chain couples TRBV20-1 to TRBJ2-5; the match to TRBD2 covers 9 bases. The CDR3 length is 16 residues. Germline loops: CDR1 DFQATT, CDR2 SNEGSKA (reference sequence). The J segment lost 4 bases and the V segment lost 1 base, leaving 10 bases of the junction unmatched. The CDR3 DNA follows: TGCAGTGCTAGAGGGGCTAGCGGGACAGCAAGAGAGACCCAGTACTTC. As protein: CSARGASGTARETQYF.

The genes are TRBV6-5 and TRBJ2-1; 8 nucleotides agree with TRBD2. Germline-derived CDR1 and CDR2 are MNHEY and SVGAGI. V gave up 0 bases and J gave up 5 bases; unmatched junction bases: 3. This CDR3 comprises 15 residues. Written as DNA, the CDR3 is TGTGCCAGCAGTTACTCAACTAGCGGTAACAATGAGCAGTTCTTC. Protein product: CASSYSTSGNNEQFF.

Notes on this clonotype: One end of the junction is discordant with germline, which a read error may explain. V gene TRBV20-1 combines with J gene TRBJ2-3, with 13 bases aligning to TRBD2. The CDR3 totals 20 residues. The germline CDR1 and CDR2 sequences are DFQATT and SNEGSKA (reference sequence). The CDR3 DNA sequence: TGCAATGCTAGTCGCCCCGAACTAGCGGGAGGGCCGAGTAGCATAGATACGCAGTATTTT. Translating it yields CNASRPELAGGPSSIDTQYF.

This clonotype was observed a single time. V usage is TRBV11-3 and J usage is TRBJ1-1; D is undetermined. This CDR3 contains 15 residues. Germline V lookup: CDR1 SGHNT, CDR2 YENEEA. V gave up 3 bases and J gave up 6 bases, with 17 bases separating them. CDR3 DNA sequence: TGTGCCAGCAGCTTCCTAAACTACCCAGCGGCTGAAGCTTTCTTT. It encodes CASSFLNYPAAEAFF.

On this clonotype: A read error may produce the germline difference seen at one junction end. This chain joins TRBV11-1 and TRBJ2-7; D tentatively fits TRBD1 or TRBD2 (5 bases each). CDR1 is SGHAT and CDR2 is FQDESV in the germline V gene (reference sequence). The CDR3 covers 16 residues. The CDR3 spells CAISLARLDIGCEEYF. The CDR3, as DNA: TGTGCCATCAGCTTAGCGCGTCTGGACATAGGGTGCGAGGAGTACTTC.

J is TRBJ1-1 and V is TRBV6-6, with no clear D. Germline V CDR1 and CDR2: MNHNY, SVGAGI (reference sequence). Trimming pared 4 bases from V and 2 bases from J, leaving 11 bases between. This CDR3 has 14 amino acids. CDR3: CASSSWTFNTEAFF. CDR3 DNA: TGTGCCAGCAGTTCCTGGACCTTTAACACTGAAGCTTTCTTT.

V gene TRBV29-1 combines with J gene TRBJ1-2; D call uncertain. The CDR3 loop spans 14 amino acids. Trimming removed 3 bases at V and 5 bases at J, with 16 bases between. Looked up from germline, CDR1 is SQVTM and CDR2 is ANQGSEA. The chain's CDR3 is CSVEWVTWPYGYTF. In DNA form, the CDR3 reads TGCAGCGTTGAGTGGGTTACTTGGCCGTATGGCTACACCTTC.

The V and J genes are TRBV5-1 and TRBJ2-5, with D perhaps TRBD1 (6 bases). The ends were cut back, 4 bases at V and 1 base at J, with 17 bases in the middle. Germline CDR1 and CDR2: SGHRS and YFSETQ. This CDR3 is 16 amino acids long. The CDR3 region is CASSLGPQGIQETQYF. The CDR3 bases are TGCGCCAGCAGCCTTGGCCCACAGGGAATCCAAGAGACCCAGTACTTC.